One sample yielded the 23 T cell receptor beta chains listed below, sequenced in a study of Ad26.COV2.S vaccination and SARS-CoV-2 variants. Libraries were prepared by immunoSEQ multiplex PCR; TCRdb keeps only in-frame clonotypes and omits some of them. The profile shows about 420,000 clones, 70% to 90% of them singletons. Regarding treatment: roughly 20 received Ad26.COV2.S at low or high dose, single or two shots; 5 received placebo; per-sample allocation not given. Day 63 after the first vaccine or placebo injection was the time point for sampling. The input for sequencing was peripheral blood, taken in a trial of Ad26.COV2.S vaccine versus placebo. The receptors originated from a person between 18 and 65 years old who received the Ad26.COV2.S COVID-19 vaccine or a placebo.

The chain has TRBV7-9 and TRBJ2-3, with D possibly matching TRBD2 (5 bases). Trimming took off 6 bases at V and 5 bases at J, with 9 bases between the two ends. The CDR3 length is 12 residues. The germline V gene encodes CDR1 SEHNR and CDR2 FQNEAQ (reference sequence). The CDR3, as DNA: TGTGCCAGCAGGTCCCGGGAAGATACGCAGTATTTT. Translating gives CASRSREDTQYF.

This clone has more than one count but fewer than ten. J is TRBJ1-2 and V is TRBV28, with D uncertain. Germline values: CDR1 MDHEN, CDR2 SYDVKM. Trimming removed 2 bases from V and 3 bases from J, with 13 bases in between. The CDR3 spans 15 residues. The CDR3, as DNA: TGTGCCAGCAGTTTAGGACGGAACCCGTACTATGGCTACACCTTC. This encodes CASSLGRNPYYGYTF.

The J gene is TRBJ1-4, the V gene TRBV28; D remains unclear. Per germline, CDR1 MDHEN and CDR2 SYDVKM. V lost 8 bases to trimming and J lost 0 bases, with 7 bases between them. CDR3 length: 13 amino acids. This CDR3 reads CASRGATNEKLFF. CDR3 bases: TGTGCCAGCCGGGGTGCAACTAATGAAAAACTGTTTTTT.

CDR3 nucleotide sequence: TGTGCCAGCAGTGAGGGTGGTGGCGGAAGCACAGATACGCAGTATTTT. It translates to CASSEGGGGSTDTQYF. This sequence joins TRBV25-1 and TRBJ2-3; D uncertain. The CDR3 sequence is 16 residues long. V was shortened by 3 bases and J by 0 bases, with 13 bases between the two germline ends. Germline V lookup: CDR1 MGHDK, CDR2 SYGVNS.

The table lists this clone with a count of one. This chain uses TRBV29-1 with TRBJ1-3; TRBD1 agrees at 10 bases. The CDR3 is 14 amino acids. In germline, CDR1 is SQVTM, CDR2 ANQGSEA. V was pared by 8 bases and J by 0 bases, with 4 bases of the junction left unmatched. CDR3 nucleotide sequence: TGCAGCACGTGGACAGGGGGCTCTGGAAACACCATATATTTT. This codes for CSTWTGGSGNTIYF.

The rearrangement uses TRBV7-2 and TRBJ2-3, with TRBD1 matching over 12 bases. V dropped 5 bases and J dropped 5; count of bases not matched to a gene: 8. The CDR3 spans 16 residues. Germline CDR1 reads SGHTA; CDR2 reads FQGNSA. The CDR3 reads CASSLQGQGALDTQYF. Here the CDR3 DNA reads TGTGCCAGCAGCCTACAGGGACAGGGGGCGCTAGATACGCAGTATTTT. Using reference TRBV7-2 and TRBJ2-3 for the parts outside the CDR3, the full variable domain is GAGVSQSPSNKVTEKGKDVELRCDPISGHTALYWYRQSLGQGLEFLIYFQGNSAPDKSGLPSDRFSAERTGGSVSTLTIQRTQQEDSAVYLCASSLQGQGALDTQYFGPGTRLTVL.

This clone was counted only a few times. This chain uses TRBV28 with TRBJ1-5; D is unclear. The CDR3 totals 14 residues. V was clipped by 3 bases and J by 3 bases, with 9 bases between them. Germline CDR1 is MDHEN and CDR2 is SYDVKM. The CDR3: CASSLGNINQPQHF. CDR3 sequence (DNA): TGTGCCAGCAGTTTGGGCAACATCAATCAGCCCCAGCATTTT. The full variable domain, with the rest looked up from reference TRBV28 and TRBJ1-5, is DVKVTQSSRYLVKRTGEKVFLECVQDMDHENMFWYRQDPGLGLRLIYFSYDVKMKEKGDIPEGYSVSREKKERFSLILESASTNQTSMYLCASSLGNINQPQHFGDGTRLSIL.

The genes are TRBV9 and TRBJ2-4; 10 bases align to TRBD1. This CDR3 is built from 17 residues. With V trimmed by 4 bases and J by 0 bases, 7 bases remained unmatched. In germline, CDR1 is SGDLS, CDR2 YYNGEE. The CDR3 bases are TGTGCCAGCAGCCCAAGGACAGGGGGGCTAGCCAAAAACATTCAGTACTTC. This sequence encodes CASSPRTGGLAKNIQYF.

J is TRBJ2-7 and V is TRBV7-2; 7 bases are shared with TRBD2. Losses at the gene ends were 4 bases for V and 7 bases for J; bases not matched to a gene: 7. CDR3 length: 13 amino acids. The germline V gene has CDR1 SGHTA and CDR2 FQGNSA. CDR3 residues: CASSSGLFGEQYF. The CDR3 DNA is TGTGCCAGCAGCTCGGGACTATTCGGGGAGCAGTACTTC. The whole variable domain, filled in from reference TRBV7-2 and TRBJ2-7, reads GAGVSQSPSNKVTEKGKDVELRCDPISGHTALYWYRQSLGQGLEFLIYFQGNSAPDKSGLPSDRFSAERTGGSVSTLTIQRTQQEDSAVYLCASSSGLFGEQYFGPGTRLTVT.

The V gene is TRBV30, the J gene TRBJ2-5; 7 nucleotides line up with TRBD2. This CDR3 is 13 amino acids long. Per germline, CDR1 GTSNPN and CDR2 SVGIG (reference sequence). After removal of 5 bases from V and 5 bases from J, the junction contained 8 bases not matched to a gene. The DNA of the CDR3 is TGTGCCTGGGATACTAGCGCCCCCGAGACCCAGTACTTC. Translation gives CAWDTSAPETQYF.

This rearrangement joins TRBV6-2 or TRBV6-3 to TRBJ1-2; TRBD1 agrees at 11 bases. In germline, CDR1 is MNHEY, CDR2 SVGEGT. The junction had 4 bases not matched to a gene; V was cut back by 5 bases and J by 2 bases. The CDR3 has 15 amino acids. In DNA, the CDR3 is TGTGCCAGCAGTCGGACAGGGGGCGTAAACTATGGCTACACCTTC. It codes for CASSRTGGVNYGYTF.

This clone was detected once. The chain recombines TRBV6-1 with TRBJ1-5, with D perhaps TRBD1 (6 bases). V dropped 4 bases and J dropped 0 bases, with 13 bases sitting between them. Germline V gives CDR1 MNHNS, CDR2 SASEGT. The CDR3 covers 16 residues. The CDR3 DNA follows: TGTGCCAGCAGTGGGGGGACACCTTATAGCAATCAGCCCCAGCATTTT. Its translation is CASSGGTPYSNQPQHF.

V and J are TRBV3-1 (or the pseudogene TRBV3-2) and TRBJ2-3, with TRBD2 matching over 9 bases. The CDR3 contains 19 residues. Germline CDR1 LGHDT, CDR2 YNNKEL (reference sequence). J was trimmed by 2 bases and V by 4 bases; bases with no gene match: 16. Written as DNA, the CDR3 is TGTGCCAGCAGCCGGGCGGGGTTGGGTAGCGGGGGACACACAGATACGCAGTATTTT. This sequence encodes CASSRAGLGSGGHTDTQYF.

The chain couples TRBV5-6 to TRBJ2-3; D gene uncertain. The CDR3 has 13 amino acids. Trimming took 0 bases from V and 9 from J, leaving 11 bases between them. Looked up from germline, CDR1 is SGHDT and CDR2 is YYEEEE. The CDR3 nucleotides read TGTGCCAGCAGCTTGGGGCCCCTGTCGACGCAGTATTTT. It codes for CASSLGPLSTQYF.

This chain connects TRBV5-4 to TRBJ2-2; D gene unclear. Germline CDR1 reads SGHNT; CDR2 reads YYREEE (reference sequence). This CDR3 comprises 14 residues. Trimming left V 2 bases short and J 4 bases short, with 9 bases between. CDR3: CASSFGGSTGELFF. The CDR3 DNA follows: TGTGCCAGCAGCTTTGGTGGTAGCACCGGGGAGCTGTTTTTT.

The chain combines TRBV5-4 with TRBJ2-5; 12 bases align to TRBD2. After removal of 4 bases from V and 0 bases from J, the junction contained 4 bases not matched to a gene. The CDR3 has 16 residues. Looked up from germline, CDR1 is SGHNT and CDR2 is YYREEE (reference sequence). CDR3 loop: CASSAGLAGYQETQYF. CDR3 DNA sequence: TGTGCCAGCAGCGCAGGACTAGCGGGGTACCAAGAGACCCAGTACTTC.

The chain joins TRBV7-9 to TRBJ2-1; D uncertain. The CDR3 contains 17 residues. The V and J ends lost 3 bases and 0 bases respectively, with 15 bases between them. Germline CDR1 and CDR2: SEHNR and FQNEAQ (reference sequence). CDR3 coding DNA: TGTGCCAGCAGCTTCAGTCCGACCCTTTTCTCCTACAATGAGCAGTTCTTC. This encodes CASSFSPTLFSYNEQFF.

This rearrangement joins TRBV28 to TRBJ1-5; a possible D gene is TRBD1 (5 bases). The germline V gene encodes CDR1 MDHEN and CDR2 SYDVKM. CDR3 length: 15 residues. V dropped 6 bases and J dropped 0 bases, with 12 bases sitting between them. The CDR3 loop reads CASSTGLYSNQPQHF. The CDR3 bases are TGTGCCAGCAGCACAGGTTTGTATAGCAATCAGCCCCAGCATTTT.

In the case of this clone: Other nucleotide sequences in the sample specify the same CDR3. The rearrangement uses TRBV4-3 and TRBJ1-6; a weak D match, TRBD1 (5 bases). The CDR3 is made up of 12 amino acids. Germline V lookup: CDR1 LGHNA, CDR2 YSLEER. V was pared by 4 bases and J by 7 bases, with 5 bases between. The CDR3: CASSRGNSPLHF. The CDR3 DNA is TGCGCCAGCAGCCGGGGGAATTCACCCCTCCACTTT.

This clone was seen a handful of times. This chain connects TRBV5-4 to TRBJ1-1; weak D call: TRBD1 (6 bases). Germline CDR1 is SGHNT and CDR2 is YYREEE (reference sequence). Deletions cut 3 bases from V and 5 bases from J, with 17 bases between. The length of the CDR3 is 15 residues. The CDR3 loop is CASSSPTGSGTEAFF. DNA for the CDR3: TGTGCCAGCAGCTCTCCGACAGGCTCAGGGACTGAAGCTTTCTTT.

The DNA for the CDR3 is TGTGCCAGCAGTTTATATAGGAATTATGGCTACACCTTC. This gives the protein CASSLYRNYGYTF. The chain carries TRBV28 and TRBJ1-2; D remains ambiguous. Germline loops: CDR1 MDHEN, CDR2 SYDVKM. Trimming left V 1 base short and J 5 bases short, with 8 bases between. The CDR3 has 13 residues.

V usage is TRBV29-1 and J usage is TRBJ1-5, with D perhaps TRBD1 (5 bases). The V end lost 5 bases, the J end lost 4 bases, and 12 bases lay between the germline ends. This CDR3 region has 13 residues. Germline-derived CDR1 and CDR2 are SQVTM and ANQGSEA. The CDR3 region is CSVYGGGNQPQHF. The DNA of the CDR3 is TGCAGCGTTTATGGGGGGGGGAATCAGCCCCAGCATTTT.

The J gene is TRBJ2-5, the V gene TRBV14, with 7 bases matching TRBD2. Germline values: CDR1 SGHDN, CDR2 FVKESK. The CDR3 contains 14 residues. Trimming at V came to 3 bases and at J to 1 base, leaving 2 bases not matched to a gene. The CDR3 DNA is TGTGCCAGCAGCCAGGGAGGGACCCAAGAGACCCAGTACTTC. Translating it yields CASSQGGTQETQYF.